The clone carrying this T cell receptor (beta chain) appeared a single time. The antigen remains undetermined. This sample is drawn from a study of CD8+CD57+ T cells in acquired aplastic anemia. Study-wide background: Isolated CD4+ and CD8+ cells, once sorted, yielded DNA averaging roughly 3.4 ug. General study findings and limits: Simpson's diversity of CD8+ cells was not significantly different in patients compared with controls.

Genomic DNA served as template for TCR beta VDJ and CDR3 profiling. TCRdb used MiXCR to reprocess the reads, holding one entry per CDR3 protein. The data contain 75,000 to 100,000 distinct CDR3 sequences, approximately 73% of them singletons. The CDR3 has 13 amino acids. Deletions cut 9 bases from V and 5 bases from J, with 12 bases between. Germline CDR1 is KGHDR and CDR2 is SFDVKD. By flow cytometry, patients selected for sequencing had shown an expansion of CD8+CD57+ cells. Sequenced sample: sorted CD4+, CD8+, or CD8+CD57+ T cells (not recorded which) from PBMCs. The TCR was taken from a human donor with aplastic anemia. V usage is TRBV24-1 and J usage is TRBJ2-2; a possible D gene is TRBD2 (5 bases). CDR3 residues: CATRSRGTGELFF. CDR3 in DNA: TGTGCCACCCGCTCCCGCGGGACCGGGGAGCTGTTTTTT.